The sequence of this TCR beta chain was determined in a study of T-cell reconstitution after alpha-beta-depleted transplantation in children. As it was prepared, the TCRbeta library received unique molecular identifiers. One entry per CDR3 protein results from TCRdb running MiXCR on the PCR reads. Of around 400,000 distinct CDR3 sequences in the sample, roughly 11% were seen once. Trimming took 3 bases from V and 6 from J, leaving 10 bases between them. The CDR3 is 12 residues long. Germline CDR1 reads DFQATT; CDR2 reads SNEGSKA (reference sequence). The specimen comprised PBMCs from the stem cell graft donor, sampled from the stem cell graft. The V call is TRBV20-1, the J call TRBJ2-3; D gene uncertain. The source is a human donor who donated a stem cell graft to a child with acute myeloid leukemia. The CDR3 here is CSASGLRDTQYF. CDR3 sequence (DNA): TGCAGTGCTAGTGGGTTAAGGGATACGCAGTATTTT.